These 20 T cell receptor beta chains came from one sample sequenced in a study of blood T cell repertoires in COVID-19. The assay was immunoSEQ multiplex PCR, and TCRdb's table has in-frame clones only and misses some. The data hold over 300,000 clones, with 89% observed a single time. Sample: peripheral blood. These receptors were collected from a man aged 35 to 55 with acute or convalescent COVID-19.

This clone was counted a few times. The chain is built from TRBV24-1 and TRBJ2-1; 7 nucleotides line up with TRBD1. CDR1 is KGHDR and CDR2 is SFDVKD in the germline V gene. This CDR3 has 16 amino acids. J gave up 8 bases and V 3 bases, and 12 bases lay outside the gene matches. CDR3 amino acids: CATSDPNRGVVDEQFF. The DNA of the CDR3 is TGTGCCACCAGTGATCCGAACAGGGGTGTTGTCGATGAGCAGTTCTTC.

This chain links TRBV5-1 with TRBJ1-4; weak D call: TRBD1 (6 bases). The CDR3 spans 16 residues. Trimming took off 5 bases at V and 3 bases at J, with 17 bases between the two ends. Germline V lookup: CDR1 SGHRS, CDR2 YFSETQ. As DNA, the CDR3 is TGCGCCAGCAGGGACAGTACGGTTGCGGCTAATGAAAAACTGTTTTTT. It yields the protein CASRDSTVAANEKLFF.

The genes are TRBV4-2 and TRBJ1-1, with D possibly matching TRBD1 (6 bases). The germline V and J ends were trimmed by 5 bases and 7 bases, with 20 bases remaining between them. Germline V gene lookup returns CDR1 LGHNA and CDR2 YNFKEQ. This CDR3 is built from 15 residues. Here the CDR3 reads CASSTTSGQHIEAFF. DNA of the CDR3: TGTGCCAGCAGCACAACTTCCGGACAGCACATTGAAGCTTTCTTT.

The count of this clone is one. The J gene is TRBJ1-1, the V gene TRBV5-1; D gene ambiguous. Germline V gives CDR1 SGHRS, CDR2 YFSETQ. Deletions cut 4 bases from V and 1 base from J, with 14 bases between. The CDR3 contains 15 residues. CDR3 sequence reads: CASSPGRHKNTEAFF. Written as DNA, the CDR3 is TGCGCCAGCAGCCCTGGCCGACACAAGAACACTGAAGCTTTCTTT.

This clone was detected only once. The V and J genes are TRBV11-2 and TRBJ1-2; a weak D match, TRBD1 (5 bases). The CDR3 is made up of 19 amino acids. CDR1 is SGHAT, CDR2 FQNNGV, per germline. Trimming took 4 bases from V and 2 from J, leaving 26 bases between them. In nucleotides, the CDR3 is TGTGCCAGCAGCTCACTTACGGGACGCGAAAGGAGGGCGAACTATGGCTACACCTTC. Amino acids: CASSSLTGRERRANYGYTF. Using reference TRBV11-2 and TRBJ1-2 for the parts outside the CDR3, the full variable domain is EAGVAQSPRYKIIEKRQSVAFWCNPISGHATLYWYQQILGQGPKLLIQFQNNGVVDDSQLPKDRFSAERLKGVDSTLKIQPAKLEDSAVYLCASSSLTGRERRANYGYTFGSGTRLTVV.

This clone was recorded a few times. The V and J genes are TRBV15 and TRBJ2-1; D possibly corresponds to TRBD2 (6 bases). CDR3 size: 13 residues. With 0 bases removed from V and 9 bases from J, the gap between germline ends came to 9 bases. The germline V gene has CDR1 LNHNV and CDR2 YYDKDF (reference sequence). The chain's CDR3 is CATSRDPGLEQFF. The CDR3 bases are TGTGCCACCAGCAGAGATCCGGGACTTGAGCAGTTCTTC.

The V call is TRBV27, the J call TRBJ2-7; 8 bases line up with TRBD2. The length of the CDR3 is 15 residues. The J segment lost 2 bases and the V segment lost 0 bases, leaving 3 bases of the junction unmatched. CDR1 is MNHEY and CDR2 is SMNVEV in the germline V gene (reference sequence). The CDR3 sequence is CASSLSGLAAYEQYF. Here the CDR3 DNA reads TGTGCCAGCAGTTTATCAGGACTAGCTGCCTACGAGCAGTACTTC.

The chain couples TRBV6-6 to TRBJ1-2; a weak D match, TRBD1 (6 bases). This CDR3 is 15 amino acids long. Germline loops: CDR1 MNHNY, CDR2 SVGAGI (reference sequence). Trimming pared 0 bases from V and 4 bases from J, leaving 12 bases between. CDR3 in DNA: TGTGCCAGCAGTTACTCCCCGGACAGTCTCTATGGCTACACCTTC. The encoded protein is CASSYSPDSLYGYTF.

The chain recombines TRBV4-1 with TRBJ2-1; tentatively, D is TRBD1 (6 bases). The V end was cut by 0 bases, the J end by 0 bases, with 9 bases between. Germline V gene data show CDR1 as MGHRA and CDR2 as YSYEKL. This CDR3 contains 16 residues. This chain's CDR3 is CASSQDLTGSYNEQFF. The CDR3 DNA sequence: TGCGCCAGCAGCCAAGATCTGACAGGCTCCTACAATGAGCAGTTCTTC.

V is TRBV25-1 and J is TRBJ2-2; no clear D. CDR1 and CDR2 from the germline V gene are MGHDK and SYGVNS. The CDR3 is 13 residues long. Trimming stripped 4 bases from V and 5 bases from J, with 8 bases between. The CDR3: CASSAVVTGELFF. The CDR3 coding sequence is TGTGCCAGCAGTGCGGTAGTAACCGGGGAGCTGTTTTTT. The full variable domain, rest sourced from reference TRBV25-1 and TRBJ2-2, is EADIYQTPRYLVIGTGKKITLECSQTMGHDKMYWYQQDPGMELHLIHYSYGVNSTEKGDLSSESTVSRIRTEHFPLTLESARPSHTSQYLCASSAVVTGELFFGEGSRLTVL.

The chain combines TRBV15 with TRBJ1-5; D ambiguous. V lost 0 bases to trimming and J lost 0 bases, with 9 bases between them. The CDR3 length is 16 residues. Germline V CDR1 and CDR2: LNHNV, YYDKDF (reference sequence). The CDR3 DNA reads TGTGCCACCAGCAGAGATCGCGGAATTAGCAATCAGCCCCAGCATTTT. Translation gives CATSRDRGISNQPQHF.

The chain joins TRBV4-1 to TRBJ2-1; TRBD1 aligns across 11 bases. Trimming cost V 3 bases and J 7 bases; bases outside gene matches: 14. Germline V lookup: CDR1 MGHRA, CDR2 YSYEKL. The CDR3 is made up of 18 amino acids. In DNA, the CDR3 is TGCGCCAGCAGCCAGAGGTCCCCGGGACAGGGGGTGAGGAATGAGCAGTTCTTC. It is translated as CASSQRSPGQGVRNEQFF.

The chain combines TRBV5-1 with TRBJ2-1; TRBD2 matches 9 bases. The CDR3 loop spans 16 amino acids. Germline CDR1 SGHRS, CDR2 YFSETQ. Unmatched junction bases numbered 5, after V lost 0 bases and J lost 4 bases. The DNA of the CDR3 is TGCGCCAGCAGCTTGGGGGGACTAGCATTATACAATGAGCAGTTCTTC. Translating gives CASSLGGLALYNEQFF.

This chain connects TRBV6-5 to TRBJ2-7; 8 nucleotides align to TRBD1. The CDR3 is 13 residues long. Germline CDR1 is MNHEY and CDR2 is SVGAGI. The V segment lost 7 bases and the J segment 1 base; nucleotides outside the gene matches: 3. The CDR3 loop is CASTRGRSYEQYF. The CDR3 bases are TGTGCCAGCACCAGGGGGCGTTCCTACGAGCAGTACTTC.

V is TRBV27 and J is TRBJ1-2; TRBD1 might be the D (6 bases). Trimming left V 2 bases short and J 8 bases short, with 18 bases between. The CDR3 is 15 residues long. Germline CDR1 is MNHEY and CDR2 is SMNVEV (reference sequence). CDR3 nucleotides: TGTGCCAGCAGTTTAAACCCAACAGGGTTAGGGGGCTACACCTTC. It translates to CASSLNPTGLGGYTF.

V usage is TRBV28 and J usage is TRBJ1-3; TRBD1 agrees at 10 bases. V lost 6 bases and J lost 2; bases outside the gene matches: 7. This CDR3 is 16 amino acids long. CDR1 and CDR2 (germline): MDHEN, SYDVKM. The CDR3 loop is CASRAPGTGAGNTIYF. The DNA of the CDR3 is TGTGCCAGCAGAGCTCCCGGGACAGGGGCTGGAAACACCATATATTTT.

The chain employs TRBV9 and TRBJ1-2, with TRBD1 matching over 8 bases. The germline V gene has CDR1 SGDLS and CDR2 YYNGEE. The CDR3 contains 16 residues. With V trimmed by 0 bases and J by 4 bases, 8 bases remained unmatched. CDR3: CASSVAPQGAAYGYTF. The DNA of the CDR3 is TGTGCCAGCAGCGTAGCCCCCCAGGGGGCGGCCTATGGCTACACCTTC. Together with reference TRBV9 and TRBJ1-2, the CDR3 gives the full variable domain: DSGVTQTPKHLITATGQRVTLRCSPRSGDLSVYWYQQSLDQGLQFLIQYYNGEERAKGNILERFSAQQFPDLHSELNLSSLELGDSALYFCASSVAPQGAAYGYTFGSGTRLTVV.

This chain uses TRBV7-2 with TRBJ1-5; possibly TRBD1 for D (6 bases). Trimming removed 1 base at V and 1 base at J, with 8 bases between. The germline V gene has CDR1 SGHTA and CDR2 FQGNSA. This CDR3 region has 15 residues. As DNA, the CDR3 is TGTGCCAGCAGCTTAGGGCAGGGGAGCAATCAGCCCCAGCATTTT. It is translated as CASSLGQGSNQPQHF. The whole variable domain, remainder taken from reference TRBV7-2 and TRBJ1-5, is GAGVSQSPSNKVTEKGKDVELRCDPISGHTALYWYRQSLGQGLEFLIYFQGNSAPDKSGLPSDRFSAERTGGSVSTLTIQRTQQEDSAVYLCASSLGQGSNQPQHFGDGTRLSIL.

The chain couples TRBV19 to TRBJ2-6; possible D gene TRBD1, 6 bases. The germline gives CDR1 LNHDA, CDR2 SQIVND (reference sequence). The CDR3 spans 15 residues. V dropped 7 bases and J dropped 0 bases, with 10 bases sitting between them. For the CDR3, the DNA is TGTGCCAGTAACGGGGACAACTCTGGGGCCAACGTCCTGACTTTC. Its protein is CASNGDNSGANVLTF. Using reference TRBV19 and TRBJ2-6 for the parts outside the CDR3, the full variable domain is DGGITQSPKYLFRKEGQNVTLSCEQNLNHDAMYWYRQDPGQGLRLIYYSQIVNDFQKGDIAEGYSVSREKKESFPLTVTSAQKNPTAFYLCASNGDNSGANVLTFGAGSRLTVL.

The chain links TRBV2 to TRBJ2-1, with 13 bases identical to TRBD2. Per the germline V gene, CDR1 is SNHLY and CDR2 is FYNNEI. Trimming took 5 bases from V and 2 from J; bases not matched to a gene: 3. The CDR3 is 16 residues long. The CDR3 nucleotides are TGTGCCAGCAGTAGACTAGCGGGGGGCACCTACAATGAGCAGTTCTTC. Translation gives CASSRLAGGTYNEQFF.